This is a list of T cell receptor beta chains from one sample in a study of shared clonotypes between healthy human individuals. Only in-frame clones appear in the TCRdb table, and some are missing; sequencing was by immunoSEQ multiplex PCR. The sample gives roughly 500,000 clones, roughly 77% of which show up once; 13% is in the top ten. What was sequenced was PBMCs. The receptors derive from a woman between 40 and 55 years old in good health. Some clones in this sample may be carry-over from other donors' samples. CDR3s include the opening cysteine and the closing phenylalanine or tryptophan. Fields, in order: D gene, J gene, V gene, clone size, CDR3 DNA, CDR3 protein. D genes are given only for firm matches. Clone size is not always given. Where it is, it says once, few, many or a class for expanded clones.

d_call: -
j_call: TRBJ2-4
v_call: TRBV5-1
clone_size: once
cdr3_nt: TGCGCCAGCAGCTTCGGCGGAGCCAAAAACATTCAGTACTTC
cdr3_aa: CASSFGGAKNIQYF

d_call: TRBD2
j_call: TRBJ2-7
v_call: TRBV7-8
clone_size: -
cdr3_nt: TGTGCCAGCAGCCAAGATCAGGCTAGCGGGAGAGCAACCTACGAGCAGTACTTC
cdr3_aa: CASSQDQASGRATYEQYF

d_call: TRBD2
j_call: TRBJ2-7
v_call: TRBV11-1
clone_size: -
cdr3_nt: TGTGCCAGCAGCCTATGGGGGACTAGCGGAGATCACGAGCAGTACTTC
cdr3_aa: CASSLWGTSGDHEQYF

d_call: TRBD1
j_call: TRBJ2-1
v_call: TRBV6-1
clone_size: -
cdr3_nt: TGTGCCAGCAGTGCCTCTTGGGGACAGGGGATCTACAATGAGCAGTTCTTC
cdr3_aa: CASSASWGQGIYNEQFF

d_call: -
j_call: TRBJ1-2
v_call: TRBV5-5
clone_size: many
cdr3_nt: TGTGCCAGCAGCTTGTCGGGGTTTTGGCTCTATGGCTACACCTTC
cdr3_aa: CASSLSGFWLYGYTF

d_call: -
j_call: TRBJ2-3
v_call: TRBV29-1
clone_size: -
cdr3_nt: TGCAGCGTTGATGGGGCAGGGCCGGTCCTGGCGGGCACAGATACGCAGTATTTT
cdr3_aa: CSVDGAGPVLAGTDTQYF

d_call: TRBD1
j_call: TRBJ2-7
v_call: TRBV11-2
clone_size: few
cdr3_nt: TGTGCCAGCAGCTTAGAATCGACAGGGTACTACGAGCAGTACTTC
cdr3_aa: CASSLESTGYYEQYF

d_call: -
j_call: TRBJ1-2
v_call: TRBV9
clone_size: -
cdr3_nt: TGTGCCAGCAGCCACGGACGGTACTCTGGCTACACCTTC
cdr3_aa: CASSHGRYSGYTF

d_call: TRBD1
j_call: TRBJ1-6
v_call: TRBV9
clone_size: -
cdr3_nt: TGTGCCAGCAGCGCTGACAGGGCCTATAATTCACCCCTCCACTTT
cdr3_aa: CASSADRAYNSPLHF

d_call: -
j_call: TRBJ2-4
v_call: TRBV29-1
clone_size: -
cdr3_nt: TGCAGCGTTCTTCAGAAGAGGGCCAAAAACATTCAGTACTTC
cdr3_aa: CSVLQKRAKNIQYF

d_call: -
j_call: TRBJ1-2
v_call: TRBV5-1
clone_size: -
cdr3_nt: TGCGCCAGCAGCGCGGACAGATCCCTTGTCTATGGCTACACCTTC
cdr3_aa: CASSADRSLVYGYTF

d_call: -
j_call: TRBJ1-2
v_call: TRBV28
clone_size: -
cdr3_nt: TGTGCCAGCCACAAGGGCGTCAGGAGCTACACCTTC
cdr3_aa: CASHKGVRSYTF

d_call: TRBD1
j_call: TRBJ1-1
v_call: TRBV29-1
clone_size: -
cdr3_nt: TGCAGCGTTGAAGATGGGGCAGGGGGTGAAGCTTTCTTT
cdr3_aa: CSVEDGAGGEAFF

d_call: -
j_call: TRBJ2-7
v_call: TRBV6-1
clone_size: -
cdr3_nt: TGTGCCAGCGCTCAGACGTACGAGCAGTACTTC
cdr3_aa: CASAQTYEQYF

d_call: TRBD1
j_call: TRBJ2-7
v_call: TRBV28
clone_size: -
cdr3_nt: TGTGCCAGCAGCCAACAGGGGCGGGAGTACTTC
cdr3_aa: CASSQQGREYF

d_call: -
j_call: TRBJ2-6
v_call: TRBV4-2
clone_size: once
cdr3_nt: TGTGCCAGCAGCGAGCCCCACTCGGCCAGTTCTGGGGCCAACGTCCTGACTTTC
cdr3_aa: CASSEPHSASSGANVLTF

d_call: TRBD1
j_call: TRBJ1-2
v_call: TRBV9
clone_size: once
cdr3_nt: TGTGCCAGCAGCCTCGACAGGGTCTACACCTTC
cdr3_aa: CASSLDRVYTF

d_call: TRBD2
j_call: TRBJ2-3
v_call: TRBV28
clone_size: -
cdr3_nt: TGTGCCAGCAGTTTATGGCGCGGGGGGGGCACAGATACGCAGTATTTT
cdr3_aa: CASSLWRGGGTDTQYF

d_call: -
j_call: TRBJ2-7
v_call: TRBV7-9
clone_size: -
cdr3_nt: TGTGCCAGCAGCTTAGCGGACTTGGAGGACGAGCAGTACTTC
cdr3_aa: CASSLADLEDEQYF

d_call: TRBD1
j_call: TRBJ2-2
v_call: TRBV7-2
clone_size: -
cdr3_nt: TGTGCCAGCAGCATGACAGGGCGGAACACCGGGGAGCTGTTTTTT
cdr3_aa: CASSMTGRNTGELFF

d_call: -
j_call: TRBJ2-1
v_call: TRBV11-3
clone_size: -
cdr3_nt: TGTGCCAGCAGCGCAAGGCGGTTACATGAGCAGTTCTTC
cdr3_aa: CASSARRLHEQFF

d_call: TRBD2
j_call: TRBJ2-7
v_call: TRBV5-1
clone_size: once
cdr3_nt: TGCGCCAGCAGCACAGGAGGGCGGGAGTGGGGCGAGCAGTACTTC
cdr3_aa: CASSTGGREWGEQYF

d_call: -
j_call: TRBJ2-4
v_call: TRBV21-1
clone_size: -
cdr3_nt: TGTGCCAGCAGCCAAGGACTAGCGGGAGTGAGCATTCAGTACTTC
cdr3_aa: CASSQGLAGVSIQYF

d_call: -
j_call: TRBJ1-1
v_call: TRBV28
clone_size: -
cdr3_nt: TGTGCCAGCAGTTCCCCGGGGGGGGCAGGCGCTGAAGCTTTCTTT
cdr3_aa: CASSSPGGAGAEAFF

d_call: -
j_call: TRBJ2-1
v_call: TRBV6-1
clone_size: -
cdr3_nt: TGTGCCAGCATTGAGGGAGGTACCAATGAGCAGTTCTTC
cdr3_aa: CASIEGGTNEQFF

d_call: -
j_call: TRBJ2-2
v_call: TRBV15
clone_size: -
cdr3_nt: TGTGCCACCAGCAGAGATTCAGGAAAGATTTCCGGGGAGCTGTTTTTT
cdr3_aa: CATSRDSGKISGELFF

d_call: TRBD2
j_call: TRBJ2-7
v_call: TRBV11-2
clone_size: -
cdr3_nt: TGTGCCAGCAGCTTAGACCGCGGGGGCTACGAGCAGTACTTC
cdr3_aa: CASSLDRGGYEQYF

d_call: TRBD1
j_call: TRBJ2-3
v_call: TRBV10-1
clone_size: -
cdr3_nt: TGCGCCAGCAGTCCGGACAGGAGTACAGATACGCAGTATTTT
cdr3_aa: CASSPDRSTDTQYF

d_call: -
j_call: TRBJ2-7
v_call: TRBV5-1
clone_size: -
cdr3_nt: TGCGCCAGCAGCTTCTCCGCCACAAACTACGAGCAGTACTTC
cdr3_aa: CASSFSATNYEQYF